This T cell receptor beta chain was profiled in a study of T-cell memory formation after mild COVID-19. About the study: Largely, the TCR clusters proved donor specific.

This clonotype showed up just a few times. Its antigen is not known. Study-level points and caveats: Memory sampled before infection contained some responding clones, suggesting cross-reactive memory joined. What remained unconfirmed was the SARS-CoV-2 specificity of second-wave clones peaking on day 37.

5'RACE primed at constant segments yielded TCR alpha and TCR beta cDNA libraries bearing sample barcodes and UMIs. TCRdb passed the 5' RACE reads through MiXCR, listing each CDR3 protein once. The repertoire includes about 440,000 distinct CDR3 sequences, 15% to 25% of them detected once, and around 8% sits in the top ten. Germline CDR1 and CDR2: SEHNR and FQNEAQ (reference sequence). The CDR3 has 15 amino acids. V lost 5 bases to trimming and J lost 0 bases, with 14 bases between them. The chain uses TRBV7-9 and TRBJ2-7, with D perhaps TRBD1 (5 bases). Sequenced: PBMCs or a T cell subset sorted from them (not recorded which). The receptor was derived from an adult woman who had mild COVID-19 (a few samples of this study predate the infection). Cell type and time point are not known. The CDR3 nucleotides read TGTGCCAGCAGCCAGGGCGCAGCCACCTCCTACGAGCAGTACTTC. This codes for CASSQGAATSYEQYF. The whole variable domain, filled in from reference TRBV7-9 and TRBJ2-7, reads DTGVSQNPRHKITKRGQNVTFRCDPISEHNRLYWYRQTLGQGPEFLTYFQNEAQLEKSRLLSDRFSAERPKGSFSTLEIQRTEQGDSAMYLCASSQGAATSYEQYFGPGTRLTVT.